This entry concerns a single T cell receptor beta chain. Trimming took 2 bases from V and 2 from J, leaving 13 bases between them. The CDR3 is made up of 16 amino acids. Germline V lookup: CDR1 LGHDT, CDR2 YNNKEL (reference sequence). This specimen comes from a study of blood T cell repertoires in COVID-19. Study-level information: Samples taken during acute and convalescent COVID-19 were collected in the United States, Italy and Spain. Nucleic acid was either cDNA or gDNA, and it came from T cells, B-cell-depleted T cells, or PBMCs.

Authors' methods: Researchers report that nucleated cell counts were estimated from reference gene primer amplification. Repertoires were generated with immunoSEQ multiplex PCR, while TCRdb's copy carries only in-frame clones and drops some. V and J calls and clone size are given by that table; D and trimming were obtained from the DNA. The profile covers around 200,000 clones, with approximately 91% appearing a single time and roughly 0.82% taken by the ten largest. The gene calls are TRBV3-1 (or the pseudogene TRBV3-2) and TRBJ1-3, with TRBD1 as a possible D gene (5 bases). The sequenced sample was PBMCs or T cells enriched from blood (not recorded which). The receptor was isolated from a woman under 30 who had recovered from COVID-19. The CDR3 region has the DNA TGTGCCAGCAGCCAATCGCACAGGCTCACTGGAAACACCATATATTTT. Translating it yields CASSQSHRLTGNTIYF.